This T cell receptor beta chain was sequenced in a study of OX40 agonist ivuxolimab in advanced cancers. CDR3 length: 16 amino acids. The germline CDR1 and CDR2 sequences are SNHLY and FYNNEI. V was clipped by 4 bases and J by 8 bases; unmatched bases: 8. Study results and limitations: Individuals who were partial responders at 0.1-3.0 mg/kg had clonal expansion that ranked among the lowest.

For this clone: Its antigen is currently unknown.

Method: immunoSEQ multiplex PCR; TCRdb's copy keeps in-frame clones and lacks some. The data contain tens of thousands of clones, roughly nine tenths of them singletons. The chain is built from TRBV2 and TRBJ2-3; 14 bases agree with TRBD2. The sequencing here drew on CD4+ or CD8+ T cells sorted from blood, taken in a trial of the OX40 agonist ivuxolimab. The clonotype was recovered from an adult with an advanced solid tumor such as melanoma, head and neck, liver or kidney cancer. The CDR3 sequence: CASSVTSGGAKFTQYF. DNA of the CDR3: TGTGCCAGCAGTGTGACTAGCGGGGGGGCGAAGTTTACGCAGTATTTT.